Sequencing of this TCR beta chain was carried out in a study of immune heterogeneity within non-small cell lung tumors. The TCR beta CDR3 region was amplified by multiplex PCR employing 32 V and 13 J primers. TCRdb reprocessed the multiplex PCR reads with MiXCR, giving one entry per CDR3 protein. Of 2,000 to 3,000 distinct CDR3 sequences detected, approximately 26% appear once; the ten largest clones hold roughly 32%. This clonotype was found a few times. Bulk tumor gDNA, roughly 600 ng per sample, served as the TCR template. Several biopsies per primary tumor were taken during surgery, spaced as far apart as possible. Samples came from untreated patients having curative surgery for newly diagnosed non-small cell lung cancer. The V gene lost 3 bases and the J gene lost 4 bases, with 6 bases spanning the gap. Germline V gives CDR1 WNHNN, CDR2 SYGVQD (reference sequence). This CDR3 is built from 12 residues.

The sample comprised lung tumor tissue. This sequence was found in a man in his fifties or sixties with non-small cell lung cancer. J is TRBJ2-5 and V is TRBV10-1; no firm D call. CDR3 DNA sequence: TGCGCCAGCAGTGAAGACCGAGAGACCCAGTACTTC. Protein: CASSEDRETQYF.